This T cell receptor (beta chain) was sequenced in a study of T cell repertoires in cytomegalovirus infection. Study-wide background: Epitope selection comprised recently identified HLA-C-restricted CMV epitopes and well-studied HLA-B-restricted CMV epitopes. Study-level results: HLA-C-restricted, CMV-specific TCR beta clonotypes were dominant ex vivo.

One entry per CDR3 protein, called by TCRdb with MiXCR from the reads. The repertoire has a few hundred thousand distinct CDR3 sequences, 25% to 35% of them found once; the top ten carry roughly 20%. Comments on this clonotype: Its target is unknown.

The sequence derives from a human donor in good health (CMV status not recorded). Some clones in this sample may be carry-over from other donors' samples. The sequencing used cultured PBMCs, collected from culture after CMV antigen stimulation.

The DNA of the CDR3 is TGTGCCAGCAGCTATGCACAGGGGAACACTGAAGCTTTCTTT. Translating gives CASSYAQGNTEAFF. This rearrangement joins TRBV7-9 to TRBJ1-1, with D perhaps matching TRBD1 (6 bases). Germline V lookup: CDR1 SEHNR, CDR2 FQNEAQ (reference sequence). Trimming removed 4 bases at V and 1 base at J, with 10 bases between. This CDR3 contains 14 residues.